Below, one T cell receptor beta chain is given with its context. The data stem from a study of T cell changes during pregnancy in multiple sclerosis. Sequencing was performed with immunoSEQ multiplex PCR; in TCRdb, only in-frame clones are kept and a portion is missing. The data contain 17,000 or so clones, 88% of them singletons. The sample consisted of CD8+ T cells from peripheral blood mononuclear cells, taken after pregnancy. The sequence derives from a female donor in good health, enrolled as a control in a pregnancy study.

The CDR3 DNA is TGTGCCAGTAGTATGGCCACGAACACTGAAGCTTTCTTT. Protein: CASSMATNTEAFF. The chain links TRBV19 to TRBJ1-1, with D unresolved. There are 13 residues in the CDR3. V was cut by 3 bases and J by 1 base, with 6 bases left in between. The germline V gene has CDR1 LNHDA and CDR2 SQIVND (reference sequence).